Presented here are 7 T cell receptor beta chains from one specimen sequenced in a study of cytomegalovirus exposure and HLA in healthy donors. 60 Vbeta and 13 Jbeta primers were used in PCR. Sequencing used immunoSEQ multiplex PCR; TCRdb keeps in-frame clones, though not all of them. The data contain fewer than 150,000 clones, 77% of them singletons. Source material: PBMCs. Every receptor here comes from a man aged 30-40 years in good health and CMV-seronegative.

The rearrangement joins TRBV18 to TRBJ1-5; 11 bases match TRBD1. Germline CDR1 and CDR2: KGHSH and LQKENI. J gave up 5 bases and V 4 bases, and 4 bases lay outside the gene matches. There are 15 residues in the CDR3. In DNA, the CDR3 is TGTGCCAGCTCACTGGGACAGGGGGACGATCAGCCCCAGCATTTT. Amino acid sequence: CASSLGQGDDQPQHF.

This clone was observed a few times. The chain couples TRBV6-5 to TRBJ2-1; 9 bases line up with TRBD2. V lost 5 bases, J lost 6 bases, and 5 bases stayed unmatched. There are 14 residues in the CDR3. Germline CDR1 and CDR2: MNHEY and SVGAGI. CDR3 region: CASSPGLASNEQFF. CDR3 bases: TGTGCCAGCAGTCCAGGACTAGCGAGCAATGAGCAGTTCTTC.

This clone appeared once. CDR3 in amino acids: CASSILGQGSHQPQHF. The DNA for the CDR3 is TGTGCCAGTAGTATACTGGGACAGGGAAGTCATCAGCCCCAGCATTTT. The V gene is TRBV19, the J gene TRBJ1-5, with 9 bases aligning to TRBD1. V trimming: 2 bases; J trimming: 5 bases; junction bases outside the gene matches: 7. Germline lookup yields CDR1 LNHDA and CDR2 SQIVND (reference sequence). The length of the CDR3 is 16 residues.

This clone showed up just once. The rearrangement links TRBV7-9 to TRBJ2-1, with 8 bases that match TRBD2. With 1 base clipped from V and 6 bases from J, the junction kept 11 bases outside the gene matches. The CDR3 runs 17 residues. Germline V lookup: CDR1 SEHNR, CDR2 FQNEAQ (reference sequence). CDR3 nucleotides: TGTGCCAGCAGCTTAGTGGCGGGAGGTACCCGACCCAATGAGCAGTTCTTC. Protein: CASSLVAGGTRPNEQFF. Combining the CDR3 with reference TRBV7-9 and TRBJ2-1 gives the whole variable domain DTGVSQNPRHKITKRGQNVTFRCDPISEHNRLYWYRQTLGQGPEFLTYFQNEAQLEKSRLLSDRFSAERPKGSFSTLEIQRTEQGDSAMYLCASSLVAGGTRPNEQFFGPGTRLTVL.

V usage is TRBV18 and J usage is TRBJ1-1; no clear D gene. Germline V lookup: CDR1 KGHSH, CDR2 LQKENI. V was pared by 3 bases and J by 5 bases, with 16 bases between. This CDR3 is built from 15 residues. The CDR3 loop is CASSPRKEGGTEAFF. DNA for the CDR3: TGTGCCAGCTCACCCCGTAAGGAGGGAGGGACTGAAGCTTTCTTT.

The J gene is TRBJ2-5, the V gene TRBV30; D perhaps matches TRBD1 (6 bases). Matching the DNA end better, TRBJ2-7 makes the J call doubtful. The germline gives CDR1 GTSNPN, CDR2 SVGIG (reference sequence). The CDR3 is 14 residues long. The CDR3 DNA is TGTGCCTGGGTTTCCTCACAGGGAAGCTACGAGCAGTACTTC. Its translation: CAWVSSQGSYEQYF.

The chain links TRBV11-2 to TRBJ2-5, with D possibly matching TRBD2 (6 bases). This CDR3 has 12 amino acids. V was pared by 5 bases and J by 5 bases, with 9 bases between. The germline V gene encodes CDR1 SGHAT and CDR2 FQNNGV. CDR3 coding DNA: TGTGCCAGCAGCCGACGGGGGGAGACCCAGTACTTC. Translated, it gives CASSRRGETQYF. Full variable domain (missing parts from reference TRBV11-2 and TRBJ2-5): EAGVAQSPRYKIIEKRQSVAFWCNPISGHATLYWYQQILGQGPKLLIQFQNNGVVDDSQLPKDRFSAERLKGVDSTLKIQPAKLEDSAVYLCASSRRGETQYFGPGTRLLVL.